This TCR beta chain was documented in a study of shared clonotypes between healthy human individuals. Overall study results and limits: Naive subsets generally had larger estimated richness than memory subsets. Among donors, clonotype sharing was expected to be affected by sequencing depth.

With 1 base removed from V and 3 bases from J, the gap between germline ends came to 10 bases. The CDR3 is 15 amino acids. Germline CDR1 PRHDT, CDR2 FYEKMQ (reference sequence). Every subset's genomic DNA went evenly onto several immunoSEQ plates. Data came from immunoSEQ multiplex PCR; TCRdb stores just in-frame clones and leaves some out. The profile shows roughly 2.6 million clones, more than 90% of them singletons. In regard to this clone: Its antigen is unknown.

This TCR was recovered from a man aged 18 to 29 in good health. Sequenced material: naive CD4+ T cells sorted from blood. The subset: CD45RA+ positively selected. The chain has TRBV13 and TRBJ2-1; maybe TRBD1 (6 bases). Here the CDR3 DNA reads TGTGCCAGCAGCTTAGTTGGGGGCGTCTACAATGAGCAGTTCTTC. Translating gives CASSLVGGVYNEQFF.